This paragraph covers one TCR beta chain sequence. Its specificity is unknown. The data derive from a study of vaccination and CD4 T cells after COVID-19. Study details: No peptide, an HIV-1 Nef pool, or a CEFX pool was what each control culture received. General study findings and limits: Among convalescent patients, a median approximately 86% of reactive clones emerged only after vaccination.

The CDR3 sequence is 13 residues long. Germline values: CDR1 ENHRY, CDR2 SYGVKD. V was clipped by 7 bases and J by 5 bases; unmatched bases: 7. The Oncomine TCR Beta short-read assay was what sequenced the DNA obtained from cultured CD4+ T cells. TCRdb reprocessed the PCR reads with MiXCR, giving one entry per CDR3 protein. This table has some 7,400 distinct CDR3 sequences, approximately 37% appearing once. Treatment described: roughly nine-day PBMC culture with coronavirus spike peptide pools or control peptides (ViraFEST assay). Gathered ahead of the COVID-19 pandemic (2011-2018) were the CD4+ T cells of the unexposed donor. Cell culture was performed with about 2 million PBMCs per well in the presence of approximately 9.8 IU/ml IL-2 and roughly 10 ug/ml peptide pools.

The TCR sequence derives from a human donor in good health. The V and J genes are TRBV10-3 and TRBJ2-7, with 8 bases that match TRBD2. The sequenced sample was CD4+ T cells from blood, cultured in vitro. Here the CDR3 reads CAIKSGRSHEQYF. The CDR3 DNA reads as TGTGCCATCAAGAGCGGGAGAAGTCACGAGCAGTACTTC.